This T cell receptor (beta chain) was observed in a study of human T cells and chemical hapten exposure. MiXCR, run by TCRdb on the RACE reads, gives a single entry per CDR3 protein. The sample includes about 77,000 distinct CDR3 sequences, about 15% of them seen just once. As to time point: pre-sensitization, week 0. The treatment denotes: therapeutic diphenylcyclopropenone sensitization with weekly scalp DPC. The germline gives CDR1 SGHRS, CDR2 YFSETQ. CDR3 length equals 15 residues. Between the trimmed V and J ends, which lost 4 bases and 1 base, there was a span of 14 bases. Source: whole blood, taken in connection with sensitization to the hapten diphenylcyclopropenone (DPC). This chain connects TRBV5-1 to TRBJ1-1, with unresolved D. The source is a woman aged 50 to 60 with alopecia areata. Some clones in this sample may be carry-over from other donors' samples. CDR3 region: CASSRLGGKNTEAFF. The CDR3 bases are TGCGCCAGCAGCCGGTTGGGCGGTAAGAACACTGAAGCTTTCTTT.